This T cell receptor (beta chain) was observed in a study of blood T cell repertoires in COVID-19. In the study overall: From T cells, B-cell-depleted T cells, or PBMCs came the material, which was cDNA or gDNA.

CDR1 and CDR2 from the germline V gene are SNHLY and FYNNEI. The V gene end was trimmed by 6 bases and the J gene end by 1 base; junction bases not matched to a gene: 3. The CDR3 loop spans 15 amino acids. Sequenced by immunoSEQ multiplex PCR; TCRdb stores in-frame clones only, minus some. The table shows just over 90,000 clones, with 85% to 90% occurring only once. The chain joins TRBV2 to TRBJ2-1; 10 bases match TRBD1. This clonotype was sampled from a human donor with active COVID-19. The donor label of this sample is uncertain. The sequenced sample was peripheral blood. The CDR3 region is CASRRQGASYNEQFF. The CDR3 DNA follows: TGTGCCAGCAGGAGACAGGGGGCATCCTACAATGAGCAGTTCTTC.